The clone carrying this TCR beta chain was recorded at least ten times. Its antigen is unknown. This record comes from a study of T-cell reconstitution after alpha-beta-depleted transplantation in children. The TCRbeta library was prepared with unique molecular identifiers. In TCRdb, the PCR reads were re-called with MiXCR into one record per CDR3 protein. The sample consists of 150,000 to 250,000 distinct CDR3 sequences, approximately 6.8% of them appearing once. Findings and caveats of the study: Several hundred expanded graft clones reportedly gave rise to the alpha-beta T cells present about two months after transplant. The study traced high day-60 TCRbeta diversity in some patients to surviving recipient T cells and thymic progenitors. A year had passed since transplant, and T-cell counts and diversity by then came mostly from newly produced T cells.

This receptor was identified in a girl less than two years old with combined immunodeficiency, due to receive a stem cell transplant. This specimen consisted of PBMCs, obtained before TCRalphabeta/CD19-depleted stem cell transplant.

The CDR3 coding sequence is TGTGCCAGCAGTTACTCGAGGGGTTCAGGGGGCGCTGGCTATGGCTACACCTTC. Its protein product is CASSYSRGSGGAGYGYTF. The V and J genes are TRBV6-2 or TRBV6-3 and TRBJ1-2, with TRBD1 identical over 8 bases. The V and J ends lost 0 bases and 4 bases, in that order; junction bases with no gene match: 13. The CDR3 is 18 amino acids. CDR1 is MNHEY, CDR2 SVGEGT, per germline.